This T cell receptor beta chain was found in a study of tissue T cells after allogeneic stem cell transplantation. Study observations and caveats: This small cohort was clinically heterogeneous, and sampling depth was a limitation. Anatomically similar tissues had similar TCR repertoires within each patient.

On this clone: Antigen unknown. A far bigger clonotype differs at one base, so this is likely a read error. The listed genes are named as in mouse. The read falls 1 residue short of the CDR3 end, and the missing part is taken from the germline J gene.

CDR3 length equals 14 residues. CDR1 and CDR2 (germline): SNHLY, FYNGKV (reference sequence). V was shortened by 5 bases and J by 1 base, with 8 bases between the two germline ends. As for time point: mouse harvest day 7 after allogeneic transplant. Each mouse received 10^7 T-cell-depleted marrow cells plus 10^6 splenic CD5+ T cells by tail vein. This mouse GVHD model was MHC-mismatched B6 to BALB/c, profiled day 7 or 14. Method: immunoSEQ multiplex PCR; TCRdb's copy keeps in-frame clones and lacks some. This table holds around 6,200 clones, approximately 50% found once. The sample was gut tissue. This clonotype was sampled from a female BALB/c mouse given C57BL/6 T cells with graft-versus-host disease after an allogeneic hematopoietic cell transplant. The chain employs TRBV3 and TRBJ1-4, with D perhaps matching TRBD1 (6 bases). The covered CDR3 bases are TGTGCCAGCAGCCCGGGACATTCCAACGAAAGATTATTT. Its translation: CASSPGHSNERLF. The entire CDR3 protein is CASSPGHSNERLFF.